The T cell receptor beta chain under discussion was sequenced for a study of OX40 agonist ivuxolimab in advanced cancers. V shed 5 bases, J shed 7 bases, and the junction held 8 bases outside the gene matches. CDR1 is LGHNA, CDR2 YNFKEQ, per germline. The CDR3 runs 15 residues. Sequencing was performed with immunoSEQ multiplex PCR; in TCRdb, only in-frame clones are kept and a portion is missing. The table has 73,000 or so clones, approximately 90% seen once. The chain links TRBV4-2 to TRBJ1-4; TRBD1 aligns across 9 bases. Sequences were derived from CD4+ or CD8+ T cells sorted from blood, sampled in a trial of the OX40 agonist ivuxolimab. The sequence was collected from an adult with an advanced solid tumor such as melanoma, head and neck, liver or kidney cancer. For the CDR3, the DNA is TGTGCCAGCAGCTACCGACAGGGGGTTAGTGAAAAACTGTTTTTT. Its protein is CASSYRQGVSEKLFF.